These 11 T cell receptor beta chains were sequenced from one sample in a study of T cell changes during pregnancy in multiple sclerosis. Sequencing used immunoSEQ multiplex PCR; TCRdb keeps in-frame clones, though not all of them. The sample shows 80,000 to 130,000 clones, around 90% of them seen only once. The input for sequencing was peripheral blood, taken in the second trimester of pregnancy. The receptors come from a female donor with multiple sclerosis, enrolled in a pregnancy study.

The chain has TRBV15 and TRBJ2-1, with 11 bases identical to TRBD2. From germline, CDR1 is LNHNV and CDR2 YYDKDF (reference sequence). The V gene end was trimmed by 5 bases and the J gene end by 2 bases; junction bases not matched to a gene: 11. The CDR3 contains 18 residues. The CDR3 reads CATSGGVAGGPAYNEQFF. The CDR3 DNA reads TGTGCCACCAGCGGGGGGGTAGCGGGAGGGCCAGCCTACAATGAGCAGTTCTTC.

This rearrangement joins TRBV18 to TRBJ1-3; 9 bases match TRBD1. The CDR3 is 19 amino acids. CDR1 and CDR2 (germline): KGHSH, LQKENI. V lost 2 bases and J lost 0; bases outside the gene matches: 11. The CDR3 region is CASSPIRRQGVGSGNTIYF. The CDR3 DNA reads TGTGCCAGCTCACCAATCCGTCGACAGGGGGTCGGCTCTGGAAACACCATATATTTT. Filled out from reference TRBV18 and TRBJ1-3, the complete variable domain reads NAGVMQNPRHLVRRRGQEARLRCSPMKGHSHVYWYRQLPEEGLKFMVYLQKENIIDESGMPKERFSAEFPKEGPSILRIQQVVRGDSAAYFCASSPIRRQGVGSGNTIYFGEGSWLTVV.

The chain uses TRBV30 and TRBJ2-2; maybe TRBD2 (5 bases). The CDR3 has 15 amino acids. The germline V and J ends were trimmed by 0 bases and 3 bases, with 11 bases remaining between them. Germline CDR1 reads GTSNPN; CDR2 reads SVGIG (reference sequence). The CDR3 is CAWSVGRVYTGELFF. DNA for the CDR3: TGTGCCTGGAGTGTTGGGCGGGTGTACACCGGGGAGCTGTTTTTT.

This sequence joins TRBV9 and TRBJ1-1; 8 bases agree with TRBD1. The CDR3 has 16 amino acids. Germline V lookup: CDR1 SGDLS, CDR2 YYNGEE. Trimming cost V 1 base and J 1 base; bases outside gene matches: 6. CDR3 coding DNA: TGTGCCAGCAGCGTAAATCCCGGGACAGGGAACACTGAAGCTTTCTTT. Its translation: CASSVNPGTGNTEAFF.

The rearrangement joins TRBV19 to TRBJ2-2; 9 bases match TRBD2. Germline V gives CDR1 LNHDA, CDR2 SQIVND (reference sequence). V lost 5 bases, J lost 3 bases, and 4 bases stayed unmatched. This CDR3 region has 15 residues. The CDR3 DNA reads as TGTGCCAGTAGTTATAGCGGGGGTGACACCGGGGAGCTGTTTTTT. Translation: CASSYSGGDTGELFF.

The chain employs TRBV27 and TRBJ2-3; D remains unclear. This CDR3 is 16 amino acids long. V was pared by 0 bases and J by 1 base, with 11 bases between. Germline CDR1 and CDR2: MNHEY and SMNVEV (reference sequence). CDR3 loop: CASSLSRNRGTDTQYF. CDR3 in DNA: TGTGCCAGCAGTTTATCCCGGAATCGGGGCACAGATACGCAGTATTTT.

The genes are TRBV5-6 and TRBJ1-5; 9 bases map to TRBD1. The length of the CDR3 is 13 residues. Germline CDR1 is SGHDT and CDR2 is YYEEEE. With 4 bases clipped from V and 11 bases from J, the junction kept 7 bases outside the gene matches. CDR3 coding DNA: TGTGCCAGCAGCCTCGGGACAGGGTCTGCCCAGCATTTT. Translated, it gives CASSLGTGSAQHF.

The chain's CDR3 is CSVDRGSDTEAFF. CDR3 nucleotides: TGCAGCGTGGACAGGGGCAGTGACACTGAAGCTTTCTTT. The rearrangement uses TRBV29-1 and TRBJ1-1; 9 bases map to TRBD1. V trimming: 6 bases; J trimming: 3 bases; junction bases outside the gene matches: 5. The CDR3 contains 13 residues. Germline V lookup: CDR1 SQVTM, CDR2 ANQGSEA.

V and J are TRBV5-1 and TRBJ1-5; 7 bases fit TRBD1. This CDR3 comprises 15 residues. Germline V gives CDR1 SGHRS, CDR2 YFSETQ. J gave up 4 bases and V 0 bases, and 4 bases lay outside the gene matches. CDR3 residues: CASSLEGAGNQPQHF. CDR3 sequence (DNA): TGCGCCAGCAGCTTGGAGGGGGCAGGGAATCAGCCCCAGCATTTT.

The chain is built from TRBV14 and TRBJ2-2; TRBD2 matches 7 bases. The CDR3 consists of 15 residues. Germline CDR1 is SGHDN and CDR2 is FVKESK. The trim removed 2 bases at V and 6 bases at J, leaving 6 bases unmatched. In DNA, the CDR3 is TGTGCCAGCAGCCAAAGCACCACTAGCGCCGGGGAGCTGTTTTTT. This sequence encodes CASSQSTTSAGELFF. The full variable domain, with the rest looked up from reference TRBV14 and TRBJ2-2, is EAGVTQFPSHSVIEKGQTVTLRCDPISGHDNLYWYRRVMGKEIKFLLHFVKESKQDESGMPNNRFLAERTGGTYSTLKVQPAELEDSGVYFCASSQSTTSAGELFFGEGSRLTVL.

This chain links TRBV6-1 with TRBJ2-5; D gene uncertain. Trimming cost V 1 base and J 12 bases, with 9 bases left between them. The germline gives CDR1 MNHNS, CDR2 SASEGT. The CDR3 is made up of 11 amino acids. CDR3 coding DNA: TGTGCCAGCAGTGAAGGGGCCCCCAAGTACTTC. Amino acids: CASSEGAPKYF.